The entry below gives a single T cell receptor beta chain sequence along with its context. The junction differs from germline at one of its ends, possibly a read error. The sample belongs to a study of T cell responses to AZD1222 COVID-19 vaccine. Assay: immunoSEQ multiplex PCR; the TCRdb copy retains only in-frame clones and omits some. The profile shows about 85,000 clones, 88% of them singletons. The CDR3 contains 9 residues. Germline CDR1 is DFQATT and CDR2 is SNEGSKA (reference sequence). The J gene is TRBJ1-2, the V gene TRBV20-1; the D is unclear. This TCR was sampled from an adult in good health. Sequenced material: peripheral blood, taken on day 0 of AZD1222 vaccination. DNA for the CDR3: TGCAGTGCTAGTCAGGCAGAGGCCTTC. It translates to CSASQAEAF.